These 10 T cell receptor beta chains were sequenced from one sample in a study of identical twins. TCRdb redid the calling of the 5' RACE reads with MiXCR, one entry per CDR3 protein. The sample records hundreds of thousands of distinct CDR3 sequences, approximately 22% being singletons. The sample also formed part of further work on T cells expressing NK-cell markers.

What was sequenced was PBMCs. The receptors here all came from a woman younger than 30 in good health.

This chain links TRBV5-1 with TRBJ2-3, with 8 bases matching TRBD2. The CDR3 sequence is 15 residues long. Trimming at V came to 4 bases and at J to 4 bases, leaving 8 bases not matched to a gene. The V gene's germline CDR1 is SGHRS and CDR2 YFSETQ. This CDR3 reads CASSLRGAGADTQYF. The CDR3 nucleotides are TGCGCCAGCAGCCTGCGGGGGGCCGGGGCAGATACGCAGTATTTT.

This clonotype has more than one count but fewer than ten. The CDR3 is CASSYQGYGSPLHF. The CDR3 DNA reads TGTGCCAGCAGTTACCAGGGGTACGGTTCACCCCTCCACTTT. The rearrangement links TRBV12-3 or TRBV12-4 to TRBJ1-6; the D gene is possibly TRBD1 (6 bases). Trimming took off 4 bases at V and 9 bases at J, with 13 bases between the two ends. CDR3 length equals 14 residues.

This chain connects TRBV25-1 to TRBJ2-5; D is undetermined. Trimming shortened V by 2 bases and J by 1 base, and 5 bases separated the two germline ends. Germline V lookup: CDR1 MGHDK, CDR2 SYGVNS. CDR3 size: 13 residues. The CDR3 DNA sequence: TGTGCCAGCAGTGAAGTCGTCCAAGAGACCCAGTACTTC. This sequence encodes CASSEVVQETQYF.

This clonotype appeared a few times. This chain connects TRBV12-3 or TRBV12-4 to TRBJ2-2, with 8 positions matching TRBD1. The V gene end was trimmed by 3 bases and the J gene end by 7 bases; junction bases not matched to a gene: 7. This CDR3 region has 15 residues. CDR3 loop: CASSFLQGVVGELFF. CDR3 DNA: TGTGCCAGCAGTTTTTTACAGGGGGTCGTCGGGGAGCTGTTTTTT.

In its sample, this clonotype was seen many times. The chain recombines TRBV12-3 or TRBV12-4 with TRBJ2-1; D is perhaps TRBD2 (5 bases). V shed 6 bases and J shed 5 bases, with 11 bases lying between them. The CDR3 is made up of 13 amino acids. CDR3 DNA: TGTGCCAGCAGGGAGGACGGCGACAATGAGCAGTTCTTC. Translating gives CASREDGDNEQFF.

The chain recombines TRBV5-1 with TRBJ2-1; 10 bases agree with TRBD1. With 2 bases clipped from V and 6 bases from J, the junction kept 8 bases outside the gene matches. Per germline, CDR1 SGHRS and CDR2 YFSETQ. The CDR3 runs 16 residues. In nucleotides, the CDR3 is TGCGCCAGCAGCTTACGGACAGGGGGGGGGTTCAATGAGCAGTTCTTC. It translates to CASSLRTGGGFNEQFF. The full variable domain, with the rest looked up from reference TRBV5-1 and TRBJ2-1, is KAGVTQTPRYLIKTRGQQVTLSCSPISGHRSVSWYQQTPGQGLQFLFEYFSETQRNKGNFPGRFSGRQFSNSRSEMNVSTLELGDSALYLCASSLRTGGGFNEQFFGPGTRLTVL.

In DNA, the CDR3 is TGCAGTGCCCTCACGGGAGGACGGACTTATAGCAATCAGCCCCAGCATTTT. It translates to CSALTGGRTYSNQPQHF. V gene TRBV20-1 combines with J gene TRBJ1-5; D unclear. This CDR3 spans 17 amino acids. V gave up 6 bases and J gave up 0 bases, with 21 bases separating them. CDR1 is DFQATT, CDR2 SNEGSKA, per germline (reference sequence).

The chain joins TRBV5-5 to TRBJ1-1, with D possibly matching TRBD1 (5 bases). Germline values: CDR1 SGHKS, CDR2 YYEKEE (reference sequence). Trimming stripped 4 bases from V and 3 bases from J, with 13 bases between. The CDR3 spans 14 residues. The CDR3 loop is CASSPGPGDTEAFF. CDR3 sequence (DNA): TGTGCCAGCAGCCCTGGGCCGGGGGACACTGAAGCTTTCTTT.

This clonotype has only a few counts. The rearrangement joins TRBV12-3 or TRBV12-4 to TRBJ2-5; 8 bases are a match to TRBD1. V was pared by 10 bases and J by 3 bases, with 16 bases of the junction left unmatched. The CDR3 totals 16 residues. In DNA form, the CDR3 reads TGTGCCACCTCATTCCGGGACAGGAGCAAAGAAGAGACCCAGTACTTC. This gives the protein CATSFRDRSKEETQYF.

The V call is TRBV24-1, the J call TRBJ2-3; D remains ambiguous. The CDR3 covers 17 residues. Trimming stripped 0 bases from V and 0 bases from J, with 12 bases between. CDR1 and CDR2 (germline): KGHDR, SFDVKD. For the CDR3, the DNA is TGTGCCACCAGTGATTTGCGAGGAAAGACTAGCACAGATACGCAGTATTTT. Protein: CATSDLRGKTSTDTQYF.